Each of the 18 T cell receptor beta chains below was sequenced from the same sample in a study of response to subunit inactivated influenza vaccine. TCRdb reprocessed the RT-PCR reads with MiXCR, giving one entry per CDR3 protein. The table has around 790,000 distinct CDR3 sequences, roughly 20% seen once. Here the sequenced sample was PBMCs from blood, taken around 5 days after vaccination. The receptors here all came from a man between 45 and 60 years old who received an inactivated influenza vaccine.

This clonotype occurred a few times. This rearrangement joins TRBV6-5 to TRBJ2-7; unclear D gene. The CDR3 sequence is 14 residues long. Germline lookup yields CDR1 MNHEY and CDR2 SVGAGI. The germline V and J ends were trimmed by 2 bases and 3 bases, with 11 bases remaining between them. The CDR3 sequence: CASSYNVAIYEQYF. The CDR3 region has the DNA TGTGCCAGCAGTTACAATGTGGCAATCTACGAGCAGTACTTC.

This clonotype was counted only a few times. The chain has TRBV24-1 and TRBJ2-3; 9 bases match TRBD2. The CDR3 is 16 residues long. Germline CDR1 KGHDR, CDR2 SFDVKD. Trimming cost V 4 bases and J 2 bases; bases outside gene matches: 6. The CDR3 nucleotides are TGTGCCACCAGTGACCCTAGCGGGGCCAACACAGATACGCAGTATTTT. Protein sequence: CATSDPSGANTDTQYF.

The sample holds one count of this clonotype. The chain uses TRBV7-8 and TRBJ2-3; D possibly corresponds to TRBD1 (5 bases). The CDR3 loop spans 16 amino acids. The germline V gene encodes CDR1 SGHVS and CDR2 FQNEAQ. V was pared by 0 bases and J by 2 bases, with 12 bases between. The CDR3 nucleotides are TGTGCCAGCAGCTTAGCCAACAGGAAAGACACAGATACGCAGTATTTT. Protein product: CASSLANRKDTDTQYF.

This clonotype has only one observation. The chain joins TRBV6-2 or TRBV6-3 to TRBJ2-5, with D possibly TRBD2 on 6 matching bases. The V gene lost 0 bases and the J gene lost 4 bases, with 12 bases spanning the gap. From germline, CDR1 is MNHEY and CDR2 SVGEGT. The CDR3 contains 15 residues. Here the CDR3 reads CASSYSVGTLETQYF. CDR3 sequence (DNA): TGTGCCAGCAGTTACTCAGTCGGGACTCTAGAGACCCAGTACTTC.

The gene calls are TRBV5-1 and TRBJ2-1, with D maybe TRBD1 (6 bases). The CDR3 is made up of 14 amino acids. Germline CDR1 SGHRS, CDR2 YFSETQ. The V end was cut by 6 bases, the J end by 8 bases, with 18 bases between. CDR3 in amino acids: CASTSGTYVDEQFF. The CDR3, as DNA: TGCGCCAGCACCTCCGGGACATACGTGGATGAGCAGTTCTTC.

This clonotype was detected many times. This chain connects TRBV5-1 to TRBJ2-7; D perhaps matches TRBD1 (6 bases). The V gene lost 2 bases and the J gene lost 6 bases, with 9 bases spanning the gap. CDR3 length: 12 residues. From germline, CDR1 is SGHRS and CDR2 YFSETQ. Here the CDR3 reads CASSLDRTEQYF. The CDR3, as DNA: TGCGCCAGCAGCTTAGACAGGACCGAGCAGTACTTC.

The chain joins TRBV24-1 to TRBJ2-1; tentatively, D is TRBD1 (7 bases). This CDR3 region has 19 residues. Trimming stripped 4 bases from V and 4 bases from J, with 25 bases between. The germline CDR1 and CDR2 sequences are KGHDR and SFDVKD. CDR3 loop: CATSDTGASSGGRYNEQFF. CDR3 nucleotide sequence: TGTGCCACCAGTGACACGGGGGCCTCGTCAGGGGGTCGATACAATGAGCAGTTCTTC.

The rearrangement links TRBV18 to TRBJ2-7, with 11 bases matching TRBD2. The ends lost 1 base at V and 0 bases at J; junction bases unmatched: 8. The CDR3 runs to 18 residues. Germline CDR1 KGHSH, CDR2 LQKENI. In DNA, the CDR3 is TGTGCCAGCTCACCACGAACTAGCGGGAGAACCGGCTCCTACGAGCAGTACTTC. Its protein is CASSPRTSGRTGSYEQYF.

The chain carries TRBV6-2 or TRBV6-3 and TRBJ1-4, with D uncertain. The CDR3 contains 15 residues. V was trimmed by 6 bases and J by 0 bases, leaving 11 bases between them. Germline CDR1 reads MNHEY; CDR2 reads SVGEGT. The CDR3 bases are TGTGCCAGCAGCAGACACCAGGCAACTAATGAAAAACTGTTTTTT. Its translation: CASSRHQATNEKLFF.

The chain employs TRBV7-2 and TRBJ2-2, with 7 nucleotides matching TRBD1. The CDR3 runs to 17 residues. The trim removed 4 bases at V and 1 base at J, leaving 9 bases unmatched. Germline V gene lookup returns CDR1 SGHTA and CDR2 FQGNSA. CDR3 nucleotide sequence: TGTGCCAGCAGCTCCCCCCGGGACAGAGAGAACACCGGGGAGCTGTTTTTT. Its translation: CASSSPRDRENTGELFF.

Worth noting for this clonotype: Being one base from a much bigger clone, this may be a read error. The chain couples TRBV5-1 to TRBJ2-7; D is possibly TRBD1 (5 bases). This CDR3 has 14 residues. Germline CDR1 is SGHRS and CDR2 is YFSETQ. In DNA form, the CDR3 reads TGCGCCAGCTGCTTGGTAGGGGATTCCTACGAGCAGTACTTC. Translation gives CASCLVGDSYEQYF.

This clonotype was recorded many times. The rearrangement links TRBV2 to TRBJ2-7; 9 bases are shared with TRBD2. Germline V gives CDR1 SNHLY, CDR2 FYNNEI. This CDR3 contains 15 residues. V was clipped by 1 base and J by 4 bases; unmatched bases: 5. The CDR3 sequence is CASSEEAGGLYEQYF. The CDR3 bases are TGTGCCAGCAGTGAAGAAGCGGGGGGCCTTTACGAGCAGTACTTC.

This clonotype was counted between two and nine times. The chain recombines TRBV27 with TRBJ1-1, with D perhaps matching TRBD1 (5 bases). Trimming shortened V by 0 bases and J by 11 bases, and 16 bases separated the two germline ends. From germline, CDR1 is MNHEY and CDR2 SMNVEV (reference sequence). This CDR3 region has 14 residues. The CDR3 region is CASSLSIRSPGAFF. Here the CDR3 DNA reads TGTGCCAGCAGTTTATCTATAAGGAGTCCAGGGGCTTTCTTT.

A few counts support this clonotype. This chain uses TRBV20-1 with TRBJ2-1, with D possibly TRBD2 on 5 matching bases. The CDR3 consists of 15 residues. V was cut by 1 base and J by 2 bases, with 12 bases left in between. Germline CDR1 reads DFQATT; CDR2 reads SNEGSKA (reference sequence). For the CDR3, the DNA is TGCAGTGCTAGAGGTCGGGGTTCGGCCTACAATGAGCAGTTCTTC. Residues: CSARGRGSAYNEQFF.

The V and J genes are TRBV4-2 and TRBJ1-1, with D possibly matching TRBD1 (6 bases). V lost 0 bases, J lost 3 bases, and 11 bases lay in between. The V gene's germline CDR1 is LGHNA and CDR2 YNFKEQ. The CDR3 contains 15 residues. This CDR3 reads CASSQDGGMYTEAFF. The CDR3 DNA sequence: TGTGCCAGCAGCCAAGACGGGGGCATGTACACTGAAGCTTTCTTT.

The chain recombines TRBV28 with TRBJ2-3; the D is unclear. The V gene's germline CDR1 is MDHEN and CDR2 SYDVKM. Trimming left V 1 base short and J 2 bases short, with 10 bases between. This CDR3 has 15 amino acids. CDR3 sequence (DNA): TGTGCCAGCAGTTTATATTCGGAAATCACAGATACGCAGTATTTT. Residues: CASSLYSEITDTQYF.

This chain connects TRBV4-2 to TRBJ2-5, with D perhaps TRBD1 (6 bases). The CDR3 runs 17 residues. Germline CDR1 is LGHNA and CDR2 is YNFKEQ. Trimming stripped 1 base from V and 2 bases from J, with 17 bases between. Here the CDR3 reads CASSQVGGGFGQETQYF. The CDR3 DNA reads TGTGCCAGCAGCCAAGTCGGTGGGGGCTTCGGGCAAGAGACCCAGTACTTC.

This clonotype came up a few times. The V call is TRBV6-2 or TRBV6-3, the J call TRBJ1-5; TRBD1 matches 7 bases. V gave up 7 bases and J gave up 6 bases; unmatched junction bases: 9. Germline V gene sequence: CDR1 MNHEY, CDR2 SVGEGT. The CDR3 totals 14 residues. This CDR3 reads CASTPGGISQPQHF. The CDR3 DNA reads TGTGCCAGCACCCCAGGGGGGATATCTCAGCCCCAGCATTTT.